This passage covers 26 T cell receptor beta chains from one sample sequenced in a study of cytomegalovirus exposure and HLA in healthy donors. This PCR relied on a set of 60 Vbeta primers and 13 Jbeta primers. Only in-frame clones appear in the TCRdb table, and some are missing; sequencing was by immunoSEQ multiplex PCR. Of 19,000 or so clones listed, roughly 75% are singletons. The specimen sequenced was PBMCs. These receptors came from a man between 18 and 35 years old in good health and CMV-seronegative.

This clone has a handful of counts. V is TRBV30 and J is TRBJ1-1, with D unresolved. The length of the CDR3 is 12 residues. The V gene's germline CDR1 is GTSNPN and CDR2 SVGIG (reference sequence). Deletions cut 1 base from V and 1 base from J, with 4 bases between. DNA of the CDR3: TGTGCCTGGAGTGCCCAGAACACTGAAGCTTTCTTT. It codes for CAWSAQNTEAFF.

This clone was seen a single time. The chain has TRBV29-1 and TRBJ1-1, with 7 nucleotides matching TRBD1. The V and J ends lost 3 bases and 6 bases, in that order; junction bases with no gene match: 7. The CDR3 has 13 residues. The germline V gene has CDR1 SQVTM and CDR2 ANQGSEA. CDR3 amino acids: CSVDGTVLSEAFF. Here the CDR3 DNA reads TGCAGCGTTGACGGGACAGTCCTTTCTGAAGCTTTCTTT.

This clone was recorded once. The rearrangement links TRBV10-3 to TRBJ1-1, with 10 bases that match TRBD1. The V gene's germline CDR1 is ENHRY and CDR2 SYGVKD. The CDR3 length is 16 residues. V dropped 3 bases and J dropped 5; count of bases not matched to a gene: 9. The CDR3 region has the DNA TGTGCCATCAGTGATATCAGGACAGGGGGTAATACTGAAGCTTTCTTT. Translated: CAISDIRTGGNTEAFF.

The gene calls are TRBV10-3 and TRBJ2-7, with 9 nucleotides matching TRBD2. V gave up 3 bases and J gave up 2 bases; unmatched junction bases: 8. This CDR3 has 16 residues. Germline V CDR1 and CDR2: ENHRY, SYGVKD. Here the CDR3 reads CAISELVASGTYEQYF. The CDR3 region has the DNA TGTGCCATCAGTGAATTGGTGGCTAGCGGGACCTACGAGCAGTACTTC.

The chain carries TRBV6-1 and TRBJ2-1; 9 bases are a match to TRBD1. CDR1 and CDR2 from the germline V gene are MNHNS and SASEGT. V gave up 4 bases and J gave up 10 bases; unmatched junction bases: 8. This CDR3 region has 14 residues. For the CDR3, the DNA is TGTGCCAGCAGTGCCGACAGGGGGGGGCGGGAGCAGTTCTTC. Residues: CASSADRGGREQFF.

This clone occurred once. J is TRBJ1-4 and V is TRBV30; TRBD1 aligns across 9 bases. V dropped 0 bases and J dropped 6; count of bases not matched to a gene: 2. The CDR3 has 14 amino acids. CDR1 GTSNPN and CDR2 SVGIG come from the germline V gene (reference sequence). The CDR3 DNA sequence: TGTGCCTGGAGTGTTGGACAGGGGTATGAAAAACTGTTTTTT. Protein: CAWSVGQGYEKLFF.

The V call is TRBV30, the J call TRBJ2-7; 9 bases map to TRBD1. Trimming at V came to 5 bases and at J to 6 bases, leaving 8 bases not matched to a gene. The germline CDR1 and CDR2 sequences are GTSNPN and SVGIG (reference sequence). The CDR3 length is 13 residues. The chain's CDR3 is CAWARDRVSEQYF. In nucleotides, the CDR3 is TGTGCCTGGGCCCGGGACAGGGTCTCCGAGCAGTACTTC.

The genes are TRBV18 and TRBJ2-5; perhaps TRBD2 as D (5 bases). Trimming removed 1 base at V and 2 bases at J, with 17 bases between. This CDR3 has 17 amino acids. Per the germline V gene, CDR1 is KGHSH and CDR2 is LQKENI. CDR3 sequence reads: CASSPLFSGMKQETQYF. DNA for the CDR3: TGTGCCAGCTCACCACTTTTTTCGGGAATGAAACAAGAGACCCAGTACTTC.

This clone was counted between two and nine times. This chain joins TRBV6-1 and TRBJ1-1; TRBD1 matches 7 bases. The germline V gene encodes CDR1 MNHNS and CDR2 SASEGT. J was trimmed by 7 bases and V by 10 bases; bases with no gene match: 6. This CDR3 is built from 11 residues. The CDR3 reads CATDRVYEAFF. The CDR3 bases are TGTGCCACTGACAGGGTGTATGAAGCTTTCTTT.

The CDR3, as DNA: TGTGCCTGGAGTCCCATCTCGTATGGACAAGTCAAATACGAGCAGTACTTC. Translation gives CAWSPISYGQVKYEQYF. The chain joins TRBV30 to TRBJ2-7; D perhaps matches TRBD1 (5 bases). The length of the CDR3 is 17 residues. Per the germline V gene, CDR1 is GTSNPN and CDR2 is SVGIG (reference sequence). V lost 2 bases, J lost 4 bases, and 24 bases lay in between. Full variable domain (rest looked up from reference TRBV30 and TRBJ2-7): SQTIHQWPATLVQPVGSPLSLECTVEGTSNPNLYWYRQAAGRGLQLLFYSVGIGQISSEVPQNLSASRPQDRQFILSSKKLLLSDSGFYLCAWSPISYGQVKYEQYFGPGTRLTVT.

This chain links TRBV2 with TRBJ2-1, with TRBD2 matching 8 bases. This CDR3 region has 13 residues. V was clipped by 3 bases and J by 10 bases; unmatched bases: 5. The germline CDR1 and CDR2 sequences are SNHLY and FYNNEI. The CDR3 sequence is CASSDGTRDEQFF. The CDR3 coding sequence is TGTGCCAGCAGTGACGGGACTAGGGACGAGCAGTTCTTC.

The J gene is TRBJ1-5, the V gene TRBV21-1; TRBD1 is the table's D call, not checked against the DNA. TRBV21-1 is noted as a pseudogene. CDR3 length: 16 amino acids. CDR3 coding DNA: TGTGCCAGCTTGCTACAGGGGCGGGTAAACAATCAGCCCCAGCATTTT. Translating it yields CASLLQGRVNNQPQHF.

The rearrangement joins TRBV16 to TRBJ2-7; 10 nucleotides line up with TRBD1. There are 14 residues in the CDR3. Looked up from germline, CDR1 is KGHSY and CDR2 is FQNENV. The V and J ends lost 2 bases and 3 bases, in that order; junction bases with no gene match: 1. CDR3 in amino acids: CASSQDRGHYEQYF. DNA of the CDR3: TGTGCCAGCAGCCAAGACAGGGGGCACTACGAGCAGTACTTC.

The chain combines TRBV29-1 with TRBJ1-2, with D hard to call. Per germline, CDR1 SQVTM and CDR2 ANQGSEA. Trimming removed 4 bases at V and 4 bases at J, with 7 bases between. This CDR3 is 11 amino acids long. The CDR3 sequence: CSVAGIYGYTF. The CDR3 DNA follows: TGCAGCGTTGCGGGGATCTATGGCTACACCTTC.

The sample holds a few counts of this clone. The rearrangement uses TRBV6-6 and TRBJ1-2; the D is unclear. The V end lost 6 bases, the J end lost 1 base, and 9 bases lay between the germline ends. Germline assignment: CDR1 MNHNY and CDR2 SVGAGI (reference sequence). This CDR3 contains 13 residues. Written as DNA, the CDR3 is TGTGCCAGCAGACAACGAATTAACTATGGCTACACCTTC. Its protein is CASRQRINYGYTF.

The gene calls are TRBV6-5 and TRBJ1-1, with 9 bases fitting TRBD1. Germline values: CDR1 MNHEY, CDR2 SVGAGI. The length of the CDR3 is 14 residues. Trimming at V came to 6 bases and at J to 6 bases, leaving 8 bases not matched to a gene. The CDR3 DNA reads TGTGCCAGCAGGTATGGACAGGGGATCGCTGAAGCTTTCTTT. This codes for CASRYGQGIAEAFF.

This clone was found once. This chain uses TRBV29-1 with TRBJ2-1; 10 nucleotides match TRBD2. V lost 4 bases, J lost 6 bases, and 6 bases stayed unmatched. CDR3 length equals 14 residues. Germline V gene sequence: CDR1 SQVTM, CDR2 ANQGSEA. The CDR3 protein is CSVVGLAGANEQFF. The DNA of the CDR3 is TGCAGCGTTGTAGGCCTAGCGGGAGCCAATGAGCAGTTCTTC.

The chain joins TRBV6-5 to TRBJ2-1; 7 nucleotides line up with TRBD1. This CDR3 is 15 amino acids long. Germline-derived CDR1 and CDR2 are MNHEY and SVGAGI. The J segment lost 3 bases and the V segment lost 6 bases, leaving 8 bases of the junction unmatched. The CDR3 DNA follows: TGTGCCAGCAGCCCCACAGGGGTACTCTACAATGAGCAGTTCTTC. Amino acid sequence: CASSPTGVLYNEQFF.

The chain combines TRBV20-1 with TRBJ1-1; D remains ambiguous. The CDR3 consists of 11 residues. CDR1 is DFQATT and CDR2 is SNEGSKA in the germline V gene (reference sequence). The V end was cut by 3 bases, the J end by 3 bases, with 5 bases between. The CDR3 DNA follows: TGCAGTGCTAGTTCGGACACTGAAGCTTTCTTT. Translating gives CSASSDTEAFF.

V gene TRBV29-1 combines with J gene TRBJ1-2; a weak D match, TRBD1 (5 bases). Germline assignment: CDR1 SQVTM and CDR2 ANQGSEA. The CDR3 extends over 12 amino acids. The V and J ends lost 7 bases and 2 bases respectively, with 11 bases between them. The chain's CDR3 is CSARDGNYGYTF. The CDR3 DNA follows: TGCAGCGCGCGGGACGGAAACTATGGCTACACCTTC.

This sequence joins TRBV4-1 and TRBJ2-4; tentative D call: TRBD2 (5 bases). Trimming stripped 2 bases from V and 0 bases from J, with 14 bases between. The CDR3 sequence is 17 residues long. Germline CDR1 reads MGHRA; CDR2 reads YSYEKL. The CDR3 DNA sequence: TGCGCCAGCAGCCAACTCAGCCCGGGGATAGCCAAAAACATTCAGTACTTC. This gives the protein CASSQLSPGIAKNIQYF.

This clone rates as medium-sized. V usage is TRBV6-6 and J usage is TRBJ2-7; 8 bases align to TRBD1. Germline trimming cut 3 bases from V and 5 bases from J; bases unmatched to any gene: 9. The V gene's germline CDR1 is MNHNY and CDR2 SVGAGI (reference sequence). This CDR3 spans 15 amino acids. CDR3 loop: CASSYRTGLFDEQYF. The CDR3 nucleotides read TGTGCCAGCAGTTATAGGACAGGGCTGTTCGACGAGCAGTACTTC.

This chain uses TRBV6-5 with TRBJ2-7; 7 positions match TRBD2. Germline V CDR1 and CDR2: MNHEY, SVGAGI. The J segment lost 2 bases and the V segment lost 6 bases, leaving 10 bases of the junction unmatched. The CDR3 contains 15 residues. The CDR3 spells CASRDLGDYPYEQYF. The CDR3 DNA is TGTGCCAGCAGGGACCTAGGGGACTACCCCTACGAGCAGTACTTC.

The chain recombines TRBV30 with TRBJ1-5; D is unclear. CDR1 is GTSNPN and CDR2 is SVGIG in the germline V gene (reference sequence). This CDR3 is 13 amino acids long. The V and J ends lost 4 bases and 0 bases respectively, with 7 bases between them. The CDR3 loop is CAWNRDSNQPQHF. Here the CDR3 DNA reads TGTGCCTGGAATAGAGATAGCAATCAGCCCCAGCATTTT.

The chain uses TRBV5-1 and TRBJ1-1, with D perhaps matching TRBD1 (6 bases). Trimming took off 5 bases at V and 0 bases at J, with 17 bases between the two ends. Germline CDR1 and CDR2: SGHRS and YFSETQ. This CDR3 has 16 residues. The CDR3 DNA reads TGCGCCAGCAGAACAGGGTTGGGGCCCATGAACACTGAAGCTTTCTTT. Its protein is CASRTGLGPMNTEAFF. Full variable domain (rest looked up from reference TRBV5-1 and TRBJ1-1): KAGVTQTPRYLIKTRGQQVTLSCSPISGHRSVSWYQQTPGQGLQFLFEYFSETQRNKGNFPGRFSGRQFSNSRSEMNVSTLELGDSALYLCASRTGLGPMNTEAFFGQGTRLTVV.

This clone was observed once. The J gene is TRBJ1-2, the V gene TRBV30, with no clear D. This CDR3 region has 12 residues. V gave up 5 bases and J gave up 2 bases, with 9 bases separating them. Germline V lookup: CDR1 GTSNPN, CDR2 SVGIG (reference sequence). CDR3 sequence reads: CAWQAGNYGYTF. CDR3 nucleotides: TGTGCCTGGCAGGCGGGAAACTATGGCTACACCTTC.